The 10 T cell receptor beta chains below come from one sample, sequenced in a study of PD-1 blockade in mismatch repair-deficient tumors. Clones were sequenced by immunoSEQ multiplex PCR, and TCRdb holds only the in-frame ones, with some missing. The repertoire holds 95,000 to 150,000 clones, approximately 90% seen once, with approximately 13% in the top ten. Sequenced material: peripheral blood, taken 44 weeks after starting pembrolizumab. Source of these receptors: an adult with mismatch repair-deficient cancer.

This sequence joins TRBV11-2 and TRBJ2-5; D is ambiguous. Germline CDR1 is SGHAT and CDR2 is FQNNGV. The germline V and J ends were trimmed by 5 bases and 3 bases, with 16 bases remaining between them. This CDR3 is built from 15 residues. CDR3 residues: CASSPMWVGKETQYF. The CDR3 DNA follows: TGTGCCAGCAGCCCCATGTGGGTCGGCAAAGAGACCCAGTACTTC.

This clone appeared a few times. DNA for the CDR3: TGTGCCTGGCGGAACAATGAGCAGTTCTTC. This codes for CAWRNNEQFF. The chain joins TRBV30 to TRBJ2-1; no reliable D call. There are 10 residues in the CDR3. With 5 bases removed from V and 5 bases from J, the gap between germline ends came to 4 bases. The germline CDR1 and CDR2 sequences are GTSNPN and SVGIG (reference sequence).

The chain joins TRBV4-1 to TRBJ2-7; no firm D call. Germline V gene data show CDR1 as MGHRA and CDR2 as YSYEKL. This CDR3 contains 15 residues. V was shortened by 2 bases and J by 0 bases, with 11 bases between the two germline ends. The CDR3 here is CASSQTSLDSYEQYF. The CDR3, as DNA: TGCGCCAGCAGCCAAACCTCTCTCGACTCCTACGAGCAGTACTTC.

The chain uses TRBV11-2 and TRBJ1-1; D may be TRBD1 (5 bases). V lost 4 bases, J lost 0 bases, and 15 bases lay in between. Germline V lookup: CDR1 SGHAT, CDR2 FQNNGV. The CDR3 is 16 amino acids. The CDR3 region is CASSYPGWAMNTEAFF. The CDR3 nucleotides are TGTGCCAGCAGCTATCCAGGGTGGGCGATGAACACTGAAGCTTTCTTT.

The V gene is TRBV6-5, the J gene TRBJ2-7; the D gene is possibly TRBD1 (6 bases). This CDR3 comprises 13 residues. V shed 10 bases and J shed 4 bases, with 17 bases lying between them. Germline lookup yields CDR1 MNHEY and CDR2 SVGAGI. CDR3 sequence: CATGQREAYEQYF. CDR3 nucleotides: TGTGCCACCGGACAGCGAGAAGCGTACGAGCAGTACTTC.

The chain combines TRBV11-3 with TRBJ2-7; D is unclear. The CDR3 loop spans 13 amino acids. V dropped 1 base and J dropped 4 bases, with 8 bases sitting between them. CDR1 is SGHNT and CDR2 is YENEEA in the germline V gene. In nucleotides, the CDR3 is TGTGCCAGCAGCTTAGCCATCAGTTACGAGCAGTACTTC. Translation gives CASSLAISYEQYF.

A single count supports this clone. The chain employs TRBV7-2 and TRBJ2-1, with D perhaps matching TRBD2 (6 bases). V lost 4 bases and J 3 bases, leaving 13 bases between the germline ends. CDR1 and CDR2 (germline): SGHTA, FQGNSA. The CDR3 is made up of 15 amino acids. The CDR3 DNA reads TGTGCCAGCAGCTCCCAGGGACTGAACTACAATGAGCAGTTCTTC. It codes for CASSSQGLNYNEQFF.

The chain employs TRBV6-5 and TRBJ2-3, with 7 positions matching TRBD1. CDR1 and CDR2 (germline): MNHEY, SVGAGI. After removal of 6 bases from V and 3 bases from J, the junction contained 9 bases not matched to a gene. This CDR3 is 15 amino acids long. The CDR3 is CASRTPRQGTDTQYF. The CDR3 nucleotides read TGTGCCAGCAGGACACCTAGACAGGGAACAGATACGCAGTATTTT.

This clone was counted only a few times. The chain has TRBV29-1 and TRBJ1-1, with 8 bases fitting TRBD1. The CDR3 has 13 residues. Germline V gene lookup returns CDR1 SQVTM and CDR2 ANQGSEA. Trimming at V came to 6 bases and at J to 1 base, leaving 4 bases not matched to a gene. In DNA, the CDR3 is TGCAGCGTCAGACAGGGGAGGAACACTGAAGCTTTCTTT. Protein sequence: CSVRQGRNTEAFF.

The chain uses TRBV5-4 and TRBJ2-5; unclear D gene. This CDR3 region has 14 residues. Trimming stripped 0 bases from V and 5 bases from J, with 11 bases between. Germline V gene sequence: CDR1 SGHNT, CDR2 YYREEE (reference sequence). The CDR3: CASSLDYGSETQYF. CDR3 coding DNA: TGTGCCAGCAGCTTGGACTATGGATCTGAGACCCAGTACTTC. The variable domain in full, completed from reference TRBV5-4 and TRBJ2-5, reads ETGVTQSPTHLIKTRGQQVTLRCSSQSGHNTVSWYQQALGQGPQFIFQYYREEENGRGNFPPRFSGLQFPNYSSELNVNALELDDSALYLCASSLDYGSETQYFGPGTRLLVL.